This entry concerns a single T cell receptor (beta chain). Trimming left V 2 bases short and J 0 bases short, with 5 bases between. The CDR3 extends over 14 amino acids. Germline CDR1 reads SGHDT; CDR2 reads YYEEEE. Time point given: 2014-2015 season, pre-vaccination. Sorted cTfh were non-naive CD4+CXCR5+PD-1+, either ICOS+CD38+ or ICOS-CD38-. The data derive from a study of follicular helper T cells after annual influenza vaccination. Using immunoSEQ multiplex PCR, the repertoire was profiled, and TCRdb retains in-frame clones only, with some absent. The sample records roughly 8,300 clones, approximately 80% being singletons.

This material consisted of CXCR5+ CD38- circulating T follicular helper cells from blood, taken on the day of influenza vaccination. Sample subset: circulating Tfh, non-naive CD4+CXCR5+PD-1+ (ICOS+CD38+ or ICOS-CD38-). The chain links TRBV5-6 to TRBJ2-2, with no clear D. This clonotype was sampled from an adult who received the influenza vaccine. This CDR3 is CASSFDANTGELFF. For the CDR3, the DNA is TGTGCCAGCAGCTTTGACGCGAACACCGGGGAGCTGTTTTTT.